These 25 T cell receptor beta chains originate from one sample sequenced in a study of early T cells in non-severe SARS-CoV-2 infection. Via MiXCR, TCRdb re-called the 5' RACE reads, giving one row per CDR3 protein. Found here are 57,000 or so distinct CDR3 sequences, roughly 12% of them singletons; the top ten hold about 5%. The sequencing sample was made of whole blood. The receptor set was obtained from an adult who was a healthcare worker with PCR-confirmed SARS-CoV-2 infection or an uninfected control (not recorded which).

This clonotype was found many times. This sequence joins TRBV4-2 and TRBJ2-7; the D gene is possibly TRBD2 (7 bases). V lost 0 bases, J lost 2 bases, and 14 bases lay in between. Germline assignment: CDR1 LGHNA and CDR2 YNFKEQ. The CDR3 totals 16 residues. CDR3 region: CASSQEGGGRPYEQYF. The CDR3 nucleotides are TGTGCCAGCAGCCAAGAGGGAGGGGGGCGTCCCTACGAGCAGTACTTC.

This clonotype was counted between two and nine times. The CDR3 spells CASSLNRMQPQHF. The CDR3 DNA reads TGTGCCAGCAGCCTTAATCGGATGCAGCCCCAGCATTTT. V is TRBV11-2 and J is TRBJ1-5; D is unclear. V was shortened by 5 bases and J by 7 bases, with 12 bases between the two germline ends. Germline CDR1 SGHAT, CDR2 FQNNGV. This CDR3 is built from 13 residues.

The J gene is TRBJ2-5, the V gene TRBV7-7; 8 bases agree with TRBD2. The CDR3 covers 16 residues. V shed 3 bases, J shed 2 bases, and the junction held 8 bases outside the gene matches. CDR1 is SSHAT and CDR2 is FNYEAQ in the germline V gene (reference sequence). CDR3: CASSFSAGGEQETQYF. In nucleotides, the CDR3 is TGTGCCAGCAGCTTTTCTGCGGGGGGCGAGCAAGAGACCCAGTACTTC.

This rearrangement joins TRBV20-1 to TRBJ1-6, with 8 bases identical to TRBD1. Germline loops: CDR1 DFQATT, CDR2 SNEGSKA (reference sequence). This CDR3 comprises 13 residues. With V trimmed by 6 bases and J by 9 bases, 7 bases remained unmatched. The CDR3 bases are TGCAGTGCGAGACAGGGGATGAGTTCACCCCTCCACTTT. It is translated as CSARQGMSSPLHF.

The chain couples TRBV4-3 to TRBJ2-7; 9 nucleotides line up with TRBD1. Per the germline V gene, CDR1 is LGHNA and CDR2 is YSLEER. The CDR3 has 15 residues. V lost 1 base to trimming and J lost 5 bases; unmatched junction nucleotides: 6. The CDR3 protein is CASSQGTGGINEQYF. CDR3 in DNA: TGCGCCAGCAGCCAAGGTACAGGGGGCATCAACGAGCAGTACTTC.

This clonotype was seen many times. V and J are TRBV7-2 and TRBJ1-5; D gene ambiguous. V was pared by 8 bases and J by 4 bases, with 6 bases between. The CDR3 is 11 residues long. Germline loops: CDR1 SGHTA, CDR2 FQGNSA. CDR3 amino acids: CASGTNQPQHF. Here the CDR3 DNA reads TGTGCCAGCGGAACGAATCAGCCCCAGCATTTT.

This clonotype was counted a few times. The gene calls are TRBV20-1 and TRBJ2-7; 10 bases match TRBD2. V shed 3 bases, J shed 5 bases, and the junction held 4 bases outside the gene matches. Germline V gene lookup returns CDR1 DFQATT and CDR2 SNEGSKA (reference sequence). The CDR3 loop spans 13 amino acids. The CDR3 DNA is TGCAGTGCTAGTCTAGCGGGAGCCCACGAGCAGTACTTC. It codes for CSASLAGAHEQYF.

There are a few counts of this clonotype. The chain is built from TRBV28 and TRBJ2-2, with 9 bases lining up with TRBD2. V dropped 8 bases and J dropped 4; count of bases not matched to a gene: 2. The CDR3 has 13 amino acids. CDR1 is MDHEN and CDR2 is SYDVKM in the germline V gene. The CDR3 here is CASLRGGTGELFF. The CDR3 nucleotides are TGTGCCAGCCTGCGGGGGGGCACCGGGGAGCTGTTTTTT.

The genes are TRBV29-1 and TRBJ2-5, with D tentatively TRBD2 (5 bases). Trimming took off 5 bases at V and 4 bases at J, with 14 bases between the two ends. The CDR3 contains 13 residues. The germline V gene encodes CDR1 SQVTM and CDR2 ANQGSEA. In nucleotides, the CDR3 is TGCAGCGTTCGGAAGGGTGGAGGAGAGACCCAGTACTTC. Translated: CSVRKGGGETQYF.

The chain recombines TRBV6-6 with TRBJ2-2; D may be TRBD1 (7 bases). The germline V gene has CDR1 MNHNY and CDR2 SVGAGI (reference sequence). V was shortened by 2 bases and J by 5 bases, with 15 bases between the two germline ends. This CDR3 has 16 amino acids. The CDR3 is CASSYLQAGQTGELFF. In nucleotides, the CDR3 is TGTGCCAGCAGTTACCTCCAGGCGGGACAGACCGGGGAGCTGTTTTTT.

This clonotype came up a few times. The V call is TRBV21-1, the J call TRBJ2-7; the table's D call, TRBD2, has no DNA check behind it. TRBV21-1 is a pseudogene segment. There are 18 residues in the CDR3. CDR3 sequence reads: CASSTMYRKRDLSYEQYF. The CDR3 DNA is TGTGCCAGCAGCACAATGTATAGGAAGCGGGACCTCTCCTACGAGCAGTACTTC.

By share, this clonotype counts as medium-sized. This chain links TRBV6-2 or TRBV6-3 with TRBJ2-3; 8 nucleotides line up with TRBD2. This CDR3 region has 15 residues. J lost 2 bases, V lost 0 bases, and 1 base had no gene match. CDR1 is MNHEY, CDR2 SVGEGT, per germline. The CDR3 reads CASSYSGGATDTQYF. In DNA form, the CDR3 reads TGTGCCAGCAGTTACTCCGGGGGGGCCACAGATACGCAGTATTTT.

This clonotype was seen a few times. The J gene is TRBJ1-2, the V gene TRBV6-5, with TRBD1 matching 8 bases. CDR1 is MNHEY and CDR2 is SVGAGI in the germline V gene. V trimming: 2 bases; J trimming: 4 bases; junction bases outside the gene matches: 9. This CDR3 spans 16 amino acids. For the CDR3, the DNA is TGTGCCAGCAGTTACACGGGACAGGCAGGAGTCTATGGCTACACCTTC. It yields the protein CASSYTGQAGVYGYTF.

The chain is built from TRBV5-6 and TRBJ1-5; 8 positions agree with TRBD1. Looked up from germline, CDR1 is SGHDT and CDR2 is YYEEEE. This CDR3 has 13 residues. Losses at the gene ends were 5 bases for V and 8 bases for J; bases not matched to a gene: 6. The CDR3 coding sequence is TGTGCCAGCAGTTTTGGACAGGGCGAGCCCCAGCATTTT. Amino acid sequence: CASSFGQGEPQHF. Filled out from reference TRBV5-6 and TRBJ1-5, the complete variable domain reads DAGVTQSPTHLIKTRGQQVTLRCSPKSGHDTVSWYQQALGQGPQFIFQYYEEEERQRGNFPDRFSGHQFPNYSSELNVNALLLGDSALYLCASSFGQGEPQHFGDGTRLSIL.

This CDR3 is CASSFRQGSGNSPLHF. CDR3 bases: TGTGCCAGCAGCTTTCGACAGGGCTCGGGTAATTCACCCCTCCACTTT. The rearrangement links TRBV7-2 to TRBJ1-6; 7 positions match TRBD1. Germline CDR1 SGHTA, CDR2 FQGNSA. The CDR3 is 16 residues long. V was pared by 3 bases and J by 6 bases, with 8 bases of the junction left unmatched.

The chain carries TRBV7-2 and TRBJ2-7; D is possibly TRBD2 (5 bases). Germline V CDR1 and CDR2: SGHTA, FQGNSA. With 3 bases removed from V and 3 bases from J, the gap between germline ends came to 15 bases. The CDR3 sequence is 15 residues long. The DNA of the CDR3 is TGTGCCAGCAGCTTTGACGCTATCGGGGTCTACGAGCAGTACTTC. Its translation is CASSFDAIGVYEQYF.

Many counts were recorded for this clonotype. This chain uses TRBV5-5 with TRBJ2-5; D is uncertain. CDR3 length: 14 amino acids. Trimming shortened V by 4 bases and J by 2 bases, and 12 bases separated the two germline ends. Germline V CDR1 and CDR2: SGHKS, YYEKEE (reference sequence). In DNA, the CDR3 is TGTGCCAGCAGCAGATTAGCAGCGCAAGAGACCCAGTACTTC. This translates into CASSRLAAQETQYF.

DNA of the CDR3: TGTGCCAGCAGCCGCCTAGAGGGGACCCAGTACTTC. Translation gives CASSRLEGTQYF. The chain employs TRBV11-2 and TRBJ2-5; D possibly corresponds to TRBD2 (5 bases). Between the trimmed V and J ends, which lost 5 bases and 7 bases, there was a span of 11 bases. CDR3 length equals 12 residues. Looked up from germline, CDR1 is SGHAT and CDR2 is FQNNGV.

There are a few counts of this clonotype. V and J are TRBV5-6 and TRBJ1-2, with TRBD1 matching 8 bases. With 3 bases clipped from V and 8 bases from J, the junction kept 3 bases outside the gene matches. Germline CDR1 is SGHDT and CDR2 is YYEEEE. The CDR3 contains 12 residues. CDR3 nucleotide sequence: TGTGCCAGCAGCTGGGGACAGGCGGGCTACACCTTC. Amino acids: CASSWGQAGYTF.

The chain joins TRBV13 to TRBJ2-1; D ambiguous. V lost 4 bases, J lost 9 bases, and 10 bases lay in between. Germline CDR1 is PRHDT and CDR2 is FYEKMQ (reference sequence). The CDR3 is made up of 12 amino acids. CDR3 sequence: CASSYGWGEQFF. The CDR3 coding sequence is TGTGCCAGCAGCTATGGCTGGGGTGAGCAGTTCTTC.

This clonotype appeared many times. The rearrangement links TRBV7-2 to TRBJ2-1; either TRBD1 or TRBD2 may fit D (7 bases each). The V gene lost 5 bases and the J gene lost 1 base, with 12 bases spanning the gap. Germline V gene sequence: CDR1 SGHTA, CDR2 FQGNSA. This CDR3 comprises 15 residues. This chain's CDR3 is CASSQAGQSYNEQFF. Here the CDR3 DNA reads TGTGCCAGCAGCCAAGCGGGACAGTCCTACAATGAGCAGTTCTTC.

The gene calls are TRBV6-5 and TRBJ1-3; D uncertain. The V and J ends lost 5 bases and 7 bases respectively, with 12 bases between them. Germline CDR1 reads MNHEY; CDR2 reads SVGAGI. The CDR3 runs 13 residues. CDR3 region: CASSPPTWNTIYF. CDR3 nucleotides: TGTGCCAGCAGTCCACCTACTTGGAACACCATATATTTT.

This clonotype came up many times. This chain joins TRBV14 and TRBJ1-6; TRBD1 matches at 9 bases. J lost 10 bases, V lost 0 bases, and 7 bases had no gene match. The CDR3 spans 16 residues. Germline V gives CDR1 SGHDN, CDR2 FVKESK. CDR3 sequence reads: CASSQDSGTGTSPLHF. CDR3 DNA: TGTGCCAGCAGCCAAGACTCCGGGACAGGGACCTCACCCCTCCACTTT.

This clonotype was seen only a few times. The V and J genes are TRBV5-1 and TRBJ2-2; a weak D match, TRBD2 (5 bases). Trimming shortened V by 0 bases and J by 5 bases, and 14 bases separated the two germline ends. The CDR3 sequence is 16 residues long. Germline CDR1 SGHRS, CDR2 YFSETQ. CDR3 DNA: TGCGCCAGCAGCTTGGAGTCTGGCCGGAGGACCGGGGAGCTGTTTTTT. Amino acids: CASSLESGRRTGELFF. The whole variable domain, filled in from reference TRBV5-1 and TRBJ2-2, reads KAGVTQTPRYLIKTRGQQVTLSCSPISGHRSVSWYQQTPGQGLQFLFEYFSETQRNKGNFPGRFSGRQFSNSRSEMNVSTLELGDSALYLCASSLESGRRTGELFFGEGSRLTVL.

This rearrangement joins TRBV2 to TRBJ1-1; 7 nucleotides agree with TRBD1. Trimming at V came to 6 bases and at J to 4 bases, leaving 5 bases not matched to a gene. CDR3 length: 13 amino acids. Germline assignment: CDR1 SNHLY and CDR2 FYNNEI. This chain's CDR3 is CASRRGLVTEAFF. In nucleotides, the CDR3 is TGTGCCAGCAGGAGGGGGCTGGTCACTGAAGCTTTCTTT.